The rows below give T cell receptor beta chains drawn from one sample of a study of T cell responses to AZD1222 COVID-19 vaccine. Generated by immunoSEQ multiplex PCR, the TCRdb table keeps only in-frame clones and is missing some. The sample has approximately 120,000 clones; around 90% are singletons. The starting material was peripheral blood, obtained 28 days after the second AZD1222 dose. These receptors were collected from an adult who received the AZD1222 COVID-19 vaccine. Both conserved end residues are part of each CDR3. The order of the fields is J gene, V gene, D gene, clone size, CDR3 DNA, CDR3 protein. The D gene is left open where the match is weak. A row's size may be missing; if present it is once, few, many or a size class.

>TRBJ2-2|TRBV9|.|.
TGTGCCAGCAGCGTAGGAGAGGGGGAGCTGTTTTTT
CASSVGEGELFF
>TRBJ2-1|TRBV7-2|.|.
TGTGCCAGCAGCTCCCCCCAAAGGAATGAGCAGTTCTTC
CASSSPQRNEQFF
>TRBJ1-2|TRBV28|.|once
TGTGCCAGCAGGATACAGGGAACGGATGGCTACACCTTC
CASRIQGTDGYTF
>TRBJ1-6|TRBV19|TRBD1|.
TGTGCCAGTAGTATGGGACAGAATTCACCCCTCCACTTT
CASSMGQNSPLHF
>TRBJ2-5|TRBV6-5|TRBD1|.
TGTGCCAGCAGATGGGGGACAGGAAGGCCCCAGTACTTC
CASRWGTGRPQYF
>TRBJ2-7|TRBV11-1|.|.
TGTGCCAGCAGGTCTACTAGTTCAGGATTCTACGAGCAGTACTTC
CASRSTSSGFYEQYF
>TRBJ1-2|TRBV28|.|once
TGTGCCAGCAGTTTACAAGGTGGCTACACCTTC
CASSLQGGYTF
>TRBJ1-5|TRBV19|.|.
TGTGCCAGTAGTATATGGGTCAATAGCAATCAGCCCCAGCATTTT
CASSIWVNSNQPQHF
>TRBJ1-2|TRBV5-1|.|.
TGCGCCAGCAGCTTGGCCGGCGTGACTCCGGGCTATGGCTACACCTTC
CASSLAGVTPGYGYTF
>TRBJ2-1|TRBV5-6|TRBD2|.
TGTGCCAGCAGCTTGTTTCTAGCGGGATATAATGAGCAGTTCTTC
CASSLFLAGYNEQFF
>TRBJ2-5|TRBV5-5|.|.
TGTGCCAGCAGCTTGGCCTTGGGGACCCAGTACTTC
CASSLALGTQYF